This TCR beta chain derives from a study of blood T cells in healthy people across ages. Donors were systemically healthy Caucasian individuals from Russia aged roughly 6 to 95 years. Primed by a sample-barcoded 5' primer and a J-beta primer mix, a second PCR proceeded for about 7 to 12 cycles. With 12 random nucleotides, a template-switch adaptor tagged each individual cDNA molecule. In TCRdb, the 5' RACE reads were re-called with MiXCR into one record per CDR3 protein. The repertoire holds more than 1 million distinct CDR3 sequences, with around 43% as singletons. This clonotype was seen repeatedly, ten times or more. CDR1 MNHEY and CDR2 SMNVEV come from the germline V gene (reference sequence). V shed 5 bases and J shed 0 bases, with 8 bases lying between them. CDR3 size: 13 residues.

Sequencing was performed on blood. The TCR originated in a woman aged 55-70 years in good health. This chain joins TRBV27 and TRBJ2-7; perhaps TRBD2 as D (6 bases). CDR3 protein: CASSPGGSYEQYF. As DNA, the CDR3 is TGTGCCAGCAGTCCCGGGGGCTCCTACGAGCAGTACTTC.